Sequencing of this TCR beta chain was carried out in a study of CD8+ T cells in alopecia areata listed by TCRdb under 2018. About the study as a whole: The treated patients, all with moderate-to-severe alopecia areata, were enrolled in an open-label pilot trial of oral tofacitinib given at 5 to 10 mg twice daily. TCRbeta CDR3 regions were amplified by immunoSEQ multiplex PCR using 35 Vbeta forward and 13 Jbeta reverse primers. Tofacitinib was administered for 6 to 18 months, and 6 months of follow-up off drug were then conducted to assess delayed response and recurrence. In treated patients, disease severity was measured using the SALT score, which gives the percentage of scalp surface area affected. Scalp clonality was compared among normal scalp (n=4), patchy alopecia areata scalp (n=8), and alopecia totalis/universalis scalp (n=8). Biopsies were taken from tofacitinib-treated patients at baseline and at 4 and 24 weeks of treatment, and a later scalp biopsy was taken in several of the tofacitinib-treated patients. To study T cell clonal expansion in alopecia areata, the researchers applied high-throughput TCRbeta sequencing to both the C3H/HeJ mouse model and human patients. RNA came from the PAXgene miRNA kit for fixed scalp, the miRNeasy kit for PBMCs, and the RNeasy kit for mouse skin. Human TCRbeta sequencing covered scalp tissue and sorted CD4+ and CD8+ peripheral blood T cells from patchy and totalis/universalis alopecia areata patients and healthy controls.

Study-level results and caveats: Compared with mice, TCR sequences shared between patients were less clear, possibly partly because of HLA diversity across the patient population. Many expanded lesional clones persisted in scalp and blood during tofacitinib treatment, which may partly explain relapse after stopping treatment. Scalp clonality and the number of expanded CD8+ clones among the top 100 scalp clones were significantly decreased by tofacitinib. Resident alphabeta T cells in normal human skin are also sequenced, complicating scalp TCR repertoire analysis, unlike mouse skin dominated by gammadelta T cells. Higher clonality and more expanded CD8+ clones were observed in lesional scalp than in normal scalp, particularly in alopecia totalis/universalis, a finding suggestive of antigenic drive. Because the treated cohort was small and had only one nonresponder, larger studies are needed to examine links between baseline CD8+ expansion and response.

A remark on this clone: Its recognized antigen is unknown. Base-call qualities are not available, and no considerably larger clone is one nucleotide away.

The protocol used for the library was the immunoSEQ multiplex PCR assay. RNA was extracted from all samples and reverse transcribed into cDNA as template for TCR sequencing. First-strand cDNA was synthesized using SuperScript III with a 2:1 mix of oligo-dT and random hexamers. A synthetic immune receptor repertoire was used to measure amplification bias, and any remaining bias was corrected computationally. The published analysis was carried out like this. Raw reads were preprocessed for error removal, and CDR3 was defined according to IMGT conventions as running from the conserved cysteine to phenylalanine. Clonality was computed by normalizing Shannon entropy by log2 of the number of productive unique TCRs and subtracting the result from 1. Scalp TCRbeta sequences were cross-referenced with sorted blood CD4 and CD8 repertoires so that the CD4 or CD8 identity of scalp clones could be inferred. TCRdb provides this immuneACCESS table in a form limited to in-frame rearrangements. Some clones are lacking; in checked studies, under half of them reflect an unresolved V gene, and why the rest are absent is not known. V, J and clone size are taken as reported in that table, and D and trimming were inferred from the DNA itself. For this sample there are over 150,000 clones; 60% appear just once. The ten largest clones add up to roughly 0.67% of the sample.

The meaning of the sample's time point label: less than five weeks on oral tofacitinib. The treatment or condition tag for this specimen amounts to: oral pan-JAK inhibitor, 5-10 mg twice daily. From alopecia areata patients, peripheral blood was collected along with lesional scalp punch biopsies. After PBMCs were isolated by density centrifugation and stained for CD3, CD4 and CD8, a FACSAria was used to sort CD4+ and CD8+ T cells. The starting material was CD4+ T cells sorted from blood, obtained at week 4, from a patient treated with tofacitinib. The receptor was derived from a human donor with alopecia areata.

The nucleotide sequence is TGCGCCAGCAGTAAGGGTAGGGGAGAAGAGCAGTACTTC. It translates to CASSKGRGEEQYF. Rearrangement joined TRBV5-1 to TRBJ2-7, with the D call perhaps TRBD1 or TRBD2, each one matching 5 bases. CDR1 and CDR2, per the germline V gene, are SGHRS and YFSETQ. Counted from cysteine to phenylalanine, this CDR3 has 13 amino acids. The read is trimmed to its CDR3 DNA, 39 bases read in frame from base 1. V loses 5 bases, J loses 7 bases, and the germline ends lie 16 bases apart.